This TCR beta chain emerged from a study of lymphopenia after photon versus proton radiotherapy. Study-wide results and caveats: Survival link was tested only in deceased patients; proton benefit remains a possibility.

As to this clone: What it recognizes is unknown.

TCRdb's copy holds only in-frame clones and misses some; the assay was immunoSEQ multiplex PCR. This table holds some 70,000 clones, 75% to 90% found once. The CDR3 contains 11 residues. V shed 4 bases and J shed 1 base, with 3 bases lying between them. Per the germline V gene, CDR1 is SGHTS and CDR2 is YDEGEE. Sequenced material: peripheral blood, taken from a patient treated with proton-based radiotherapy. This chain connects TRBV5-8 to TRBJ2-7; D is ambiguous. The clonotype was recovered from a man older than 75 with esophageal cancer. In nucleotides, the CDR3 is TGTGCCAGCAGCCCTTCCTACGAGCAGTACTTC. It encodes CASSPSYEQYF.